Sequencing of this T cell receptor (beta chain) was carried out in a study of blood T cell repertoires in COVID-19. Across the whole study: Spain, Italy and the United States supplied samples that represented acute and convalescent COVID-19. T cells, B-cell-depleted T cells, or PBMCs provided the cDNA or gDNA that served as material.

Per the authors' pipeline: Amplifying reference gene primers gave estimates of nucleated cell counts. The protocol was immunoSEQ multiplex PCR, while the TCRdb copy is restricted to in-frame clones and leaves out a portion. Clonal size and the V and J genes are those of that table, whereas D and trimming came from the DNA. The table includes under 250,000 clones, roughly 89% detected once. Participant ages covered about 18 to 100 years across some 25 US areas. Germline loops: CDR1 SNHLY, CDR2 FYNNEI. The V end lost 8 bases, the J end lost 6 bases, and 13 bases lay between the germline ends. This CDR3 has 13 residues.

This chain uses TRBV2 with TRBJ2-2, with a tentative D call TRBD1 (6 bases). The receptor was derived from a woman in her thirties with acute COVID-19. The sequencing input was PBMCs or T cells enriched from blood (not recorded which). In DNA form, the CDR3 reads TGTGCCAGCGGGGGCCAAGCCTCCGGGGAGCTGTTTTTT. This gives the protein CASGGQASGELFF.